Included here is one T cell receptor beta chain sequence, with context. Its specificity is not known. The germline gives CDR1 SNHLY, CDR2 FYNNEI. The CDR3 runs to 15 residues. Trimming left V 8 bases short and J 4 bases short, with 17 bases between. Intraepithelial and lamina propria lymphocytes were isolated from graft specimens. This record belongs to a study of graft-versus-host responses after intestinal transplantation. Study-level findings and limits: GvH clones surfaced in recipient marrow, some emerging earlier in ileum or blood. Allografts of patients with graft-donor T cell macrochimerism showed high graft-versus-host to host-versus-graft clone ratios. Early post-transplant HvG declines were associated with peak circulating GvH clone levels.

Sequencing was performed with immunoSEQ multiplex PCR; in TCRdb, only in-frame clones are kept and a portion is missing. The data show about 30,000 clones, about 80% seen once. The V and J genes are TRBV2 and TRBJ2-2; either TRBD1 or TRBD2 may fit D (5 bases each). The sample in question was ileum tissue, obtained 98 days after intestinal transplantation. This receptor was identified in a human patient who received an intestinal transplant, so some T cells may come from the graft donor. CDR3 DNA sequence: TGTGCCAGCGAATTTGGGTTGGGGACCACCGGGGAGCTGTTTTTT. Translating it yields CASEFGLGTTGELFF.